A single sample is the source of the 7 T cell receptor beta chains below, sequenced in a study of blood T cell repertoires in COVID-19. Libraries were prepared by immunoSEQ multiplex PCR; TCRdb keeps only in-frame clonotypes and omits some of them. The sample lists 280,000 or so clones; approximately 89% were seen once. The sample taken for sequencing was peripheral blood. The receptors originated from a woman aged 25 to 39 who had recovered from COVID-19.

The sample holds a few counts of this clone. The chain couples TRBV7-3 to TRBJ2-4, with a tentative D call TRBD1 (6 bases). The CDR3 covers 13 residues. Germline V gene sequence: CDR1 SGHTA, CDR2 FQGTGA. Trimming left V 10 bases short and J 9 bases short, with 19 bases between. The CDR3 bases are TGTGCCACCCAAGCCATGGACAGTGGCATTCAGTACTTC. It translates to CATQAMDSGIQYF.

The J gene is TRBJ1-2, the V gene TRBV7-9, with 7 positions matching TRBD1. Germline values: CDR1 SEHNR, CDR2 FQNEAQ (reference sequence). This CDR3 is built from 16 residues. Trimming cost V 5 bases and J 5 bases; bases outside gene matches: 14. The CDR3 loop is CASSRNGPGQRYGYTF. CDR3 DNA: TGTGCCAGCAGCCGGAATGGCCCGGGACAGAGGTATGGCTACACCTTC.

The rearrangement joins TRBV2 to TRBJ1-1; the match to TRBD1 covers 11 bases. The CDR3 sequence is 14 residues long. J was trimmed by 5 bases and V by 7 bases; bases with no gene match: 6. Germline CDR1 and CDR2: SNHLY and FYNNEI. DNA of the CDR3: TGTGCCAGCACCCCCGGGACAGGGGGTACTGAAGCTTTCTTT. Translated, it gives CASTPGTGGTEAFF.

The gene calls are TRBV9 and TRBJ2-3, with 15 nucleotides matching TRBD2. Germline CDR1 SGDLS, CDR2 YYNGEE. Trimming cost V 3 bases and J 5 bases; bases outside gene matches: 4. The CDR3 sequence is 16 residues long. The CDR3 bases are TGTGCCAGCAGCGCAGGGACTAGCGGGGGGTTAGATACGCAGTATTTT. Encoded protein: CASSAGTSGGLDTQYF.

The J gene is TRBJ2-1, the V gene TRBV9, with 7 bases identical to TRBD1. The trim removed 0 bases at V and 3 bases at J, leaving 6 bases unmatched. CDR1 is SGDLS, CDR2 YYNGEE, per germline. This CDR3 is 16 amino acids long. The CDR3 region is CASSVVGGPLYNEQFF. The CDR3 bases are TGTGCCAGCAGCGTAGTAGGGGGCCCCCTCTACAATGAGCAGTTCTTC. The full variable domain, in which reference TRBV9 and TRBJ2-1 provide the parts outside the CDR3, is DSGVTQTPKHLITATGQRVTLRCSPRSGDLSVYWYQQSLDQGLQFLIQYYNGEERAKGNILERFSAQQFPDLHSELNLSSLELGDSALYFCASSVVGGPLYNEQFFGPGTRLTVL.

The chain couples TRBV20-1 to TRBJ1-4, with a tentative D call TRBD1 (5 bases). The CDR3 has 15 residues. Germline loops: CDR1 DFQATT, CDR2 SNEGSKA (reference sequence). Between the trimmed V and J ends, which lost 3 bases and 4 bases, there was a span of 15 bases. CDR3 protein: CSASGGGSFNEKLFF. For the CDR3, the DNA is TGCAGTGCTAGTGGGGGGGGAAGCTTTAATGAAAAACTGTTTTTT.

V is TRBV28 and J is TRBJ1-2, with 7 bases aligning to TRBD1. The ends lost 5 bases at V and 2 bases at J; junction bases unmatched: 5. CDR3 length equals 14 residues. Germline V gene lookup returns CDR1 MDHEN and CDR2 SYDVKM. The CDR3 sequence: CASSLGTANYGYTF. The CDR3 bases are TGTGCCAGCAGTCTGGGGACAGCAAACTATGGCTACACCTTC.